The 24 T cell receptor beta chains listed next were all sequenced from one sample in a study of post-analysis software for immune sequencing data. Overall study results and limits: Patients showed TRBV5-6, TRBV5-1 and TRBV20-1 among several TRBV segments more frequent than in controls.

Unique molecular identifiers tagged the TCR beta cDNA libraries. TCRdb independently ran MiXCR on the PCR reads; one entry per CDR3 protein. The table lists approximately 770,000 distinct CDR3 sequences, around 42% of them singletons. What these receptors recognize is not known. Sequenced material: blood. All receptors derive from a girl under 18 with multiple sclerosis.

The chain has TRBV5-1 and TRBJ2-5; either TRBD1 or TRBD2 may supply D (5 bases each). The J call may be in error: the DNA end matches TRBJ2-7 better. The V gene's germline CDR1 is SGHRS and CDR2 YFSETQ. This CDR3 spans 19 amino acids. The CDR3 DNA is TGCGCCAGCAGCTTGGGGGGGTTTGCGAATTCCATGGCCCTACACGAGCAGTACTTC. Amino acids: CASSLGGFANSMALHEQYF.

The V call is TRBV25-1, the J call TRBJ2-1; the match to TRBD2 covers 10 bases. The CDR3 is 18 amino acids. The V gene's germline CDR1 is MGHDK and CDR2 SYGVNS. V lost 1 base and J lost 3; bases outside the gene matches: 9. The CDR3 loop reads CASSELWNTSGNYNEQFF. CDR3 coding DNA: TGTGCCAGCAGTGAATTGTGGAACACTAGCGGGAACTACAATGAGCAGTTCTTC.

This clonotype was counted a few times. This sequence joins TRBV18 and TRBJ1-5; D is unresolved. The CDR3 has 13 residues. Germline CDR1 and CDR2: KGHSH and LQKENI. Deletions cut 3 bases from V and 5 bases from J, with 8 bases between. The CDR3: CASSPGVDQPQHF. CDR3 DNA sequence: TGTGCCAGCTCACCCGGAGTAGATCAGCCCCAGCATTTT.

The rearrangement links TRBV9 to TRBJ1-2; D uncertain. Looked up from germline, CDR1 is SGDLS and CDR2 is YYNGEE. The CDR3 spans 13 residues. Trimming took 4 bases from V and 2 from J, leaving 9 bases between them. Here the CDR3 reads CASSSRMNYGYTF. DNA for the CDR3: TGTGCCAGCAGCTCACGAATGAACTATGGCTACACCTTC.

This chain links TRBV4-3 with TRBJ2-1; 9 nucleotides agree with TRBD2. With 1 base clipped from V and 8 bases from J, the junction kept 12 bases outside the gene matches. The germline CDR1 and CDR2 sequences are LGHNA and YSLEER. The CDR3 runs to 17 residues. The CDR3 region is CASSQGYAGGPGHEQFF. The CDR3 coding sequence is TGCGCCAGCAGCCAAGGGTACGCGGGAGGGCCGGGGCATGAGCAGTTCTTC.

Points on this clonotype: The junction differs from germline at one of its ends, possibly a read error. V and J are TRBV4-2 and TRBJ2-5; D remains unclear. Germline values: CDR1 LGHNA, CDR2 YNFKEQ. This CDR3 comprises 12 residues. The CDR3 loop reads CASSQDMETQDF. The CDR3 DNA is TGTGCCAGCAGCCAAGATATGGAGACCCAGGACTTC.

V and J are TRBV7-9 and TRBJ1-5, with 7 bases matching TRBD1. CDR3 length: 13 amino acids. V was clipped by 5 bases and J by 6 bases; unmatched bases: 4. Per the germline V gene, CDR1 is SEHNR and CDR2 is FQNEAQ (reference sequence). The CDR3: CASSTTGVQPQHF. The CDR3 nucleotides are TGTGCCAGCAGCACAACAGGGGTTCAGCCCCAGCATTTT.

This clonotype was counted between two and nine times. The chain recombines TRBV24-1 with TRBJ2-2; perhaps D is TRBD1 or TRBD2 (6 bases each). The V gene lost 10 bases and the J gene lost 3 bases, with 14 bases spanning the gap. The CDR3 covers 14 residues. Germline V CDR1 and CDR2: KGHDR, SFDVKD. Here the CDR3 reads CATSEGVYTGELFF. DNA for the CDR3: TGTGCCACATCGGAGGGGGTGTACACCGGGGAGCTGTTTTTT.

The CDR3 region is CSARDVAGDNEQFF. The CDR3 DNA follows: TGCAGTGCTAGAGATGTAGCGGGCGACAATGAGCAGTTCTTC. The chain combines TRBV20-1 with TRBJ2-1; 7 bases fit TRBD2. V dropped 0 bases and J dropped 5; count of bases not matched to a gene: 4. CDR1 is DFQATT, CDR2 SNEGSKA, per germline (reference sequence). The CDR3 runs 14 residues.

This clonotype was recorded a few times. The V gene is TRBV11-2, the J gene TRBJ1-1; unclear D gene. There are 10 residues in the CDR3. Trimming removed 1 base from V and 8 bases from J, with 2 bases in between. CDR1 and CDR2 from the germline V gene are SGHAT and FQNNGV. The CDR3 bases are TGTGCCAGCAGCTTAGGAGAAGCTTTCTTT. It is translated as CASSLGEAFF.

This clonotype is a singleton in its sample. The rearrangement links TRBV7-2 to TRBJ1-1; no clear D. In germline, CDR1 is SGHTA, CDR2 FQGNSA. The CDR3 length is 14 residues. Trimming pared 7 bases from V and 8 bases from J, leaving 20 bases between. The CDR3 DNA reads as TGTGCCAGCAACCCGACGGGAAGGGTCACGGAAGCTTTCTTT. Its protein is CASNPTGRVTEAFF.

This clonotype has only a few counts. The rearrangement uses TRBV20-1 and TRBJ2-5; 12 nucleotides line up with TRBD2. The J call may be incorrect, as the DNA end agrees better with TRBJ2-7. The CDR3 length is 13 residues. Germline-derived CDR1 and CDR2 are DFQATT and SNEGSKA (reference sequence). CDR3 amino acids: CSATSGRFYEQYF. DNA of the CDR3: TGCAGTGCCACTAGCGGGAGGTTCTACGAGCAGTACTTC.

This clonotype appeared many times. The rearrangement links TRBV20-1 to TRBJ2-7, with D possibly being TRBD2 (6 bases). The CDR3 length is 13 residues. Germline CDR1 DFQATT, CDR2 SNEGSKA (reference sequence). V lost 5 bases and J lost 2, with 13 bases in between. The CDR3 nucleotides read TGCAGTGCTGTGCGGAGGGACCCCTACGAGCAGTACTTC. It specifies CSAVRRDPYEQYF.

This chain links TRBV7-2 with TRBJ2-3, with no clear D. Trimming removed 2 bases from V and 2 bases from J, with 11 bases in between. The germline CDR1 and CDR2 sequences are SGHTA and FQGNSA. CDR3 length: 15 residues. The CDR3: CASSLSTQITDTQYF. The CDR3 DNA reads TGTGCCAGCAGCTTATCTACACAAATCACAGATACGCAGTATTTT.

The CDR3 loop reads CASSLGHRTGDPDGQFF. The CDR3 DNA reads TGTGCCAGCAGTTTAGGCCATCGGACAGGGGACCCTGATGGGCAGTTCTTC. The genes are TRBV12-3 or TRBV12-4 and TRBJ2-1, with 9 nucleotides matching TRBD1. This CDR3 is 17 amino acids long. Unmatched junction bases numbered 16, after V lost 1 base and J lost 12 bases.

J is TRBJ1-5 and V is TRBV7-8; D remains ambiguous. Deletions cut 5 bases from V and 1 base from J, with 9 bases between. The CDR3 is 14 amino acids. Germline lookup yields CDR1 SGHVS and CDR2 FQNEAQ. Here the CDR3 DNA reads TGTGCCAGCAGCCGAGCTCAGAGCAATCAGCCCCAGCATTTT. Translated: CASSRAQSNQPQHF.

The chain links TRBV7-2 to TRBJ2-7; no definite D call. From germline, CDR1 is SGHTA and CDR2 FQGNSA. V lost 5 bases to trimming and J lost 1 base, with 15 bases between them. The CDR3 length is 15 residues. The CDR3 region is CASSSSVFKSYEQYF. Here the CDR3 DNA reads TGTGCCAGCAGCAGTTCAGTCTTCAAATCCTACGAGCAGTACTTC.

The chain couples TRBV27 to TRBJ2-1, with 9 nucleotides matching TRBD1. The CDR3 loop spans 15 amino acids. Germline V CDR1 and CDR2: MNHEY, SMNVEV (reference sequence). The ends lost 6 bases at V and 8 bases at J; junction bases unmatched: 11. CDR3 DNA sequence: TGTGCCAGCAGGCGAACTGACAGGGGGAGGGATGAGCAGTTCTTC. Translated, it gives CASRRTDRGRDEQFF.

The genes are TRBV20-1 and TRBJ2-3; D is uncertain. CDR3 length: 15 residues. Trimming left V 2 bases short and J 0 bases short, with 12 bases between. The germline V gene has CDR1 DFQATT and CDR2 SNEGSKA (reference sequence). CDR3 nucleotide sequence: TGCAGTGCTAGATCGGGTATTTCAAGCACAGATACGCAGTATTTT. Translated: CSARSGISSTDTQYF.

The chain joins TRBV7-2 to TRBJ2-3, with 7 bases that match TRBD2. Germline lookup yields CDR1 SGHTA and CDR2 FQGNSA. V lost 4 bases and J lost 2; bases outside the gene matches: 12. The CDR3 totals 17 residues. CDR3 in DNA: TGTGCCAGCAGCTCCATGTGGGGAGGGCTCGACACAGATACGCAGTATTTT. It codes for CASSSMWGGLDTDTQYF. The full variable domain, its missing parts supplied by reference TRBV7-2 and TRBJ2-3, is GAGVSQSPSNKVTEKGKDVELRCDPISGHTALYWYRQSLGQGLEFLIYFQGNSAPDKSGLPSDRFSAERTGGSVSTLTIQRTQQEDSAVYLCASSSMWGGLDTDTQYFGPGTRLTVL.

The chain uses TRBV10-3 and TRBJ2-5; 9 bases are shared with TRBD1. Germline V lookup: CDR1 ENHRY, CDR2 SYGVKD. Germline trimming cut 7 bases from V and 5 bases from J; bases unmatched to any gene: 5. The CDR3 extends over 13 amino acids. The CDR3 here is CAIMGTGSETQYF. The CDR3 bases are TGTGCCATCATGGGGACAGGGTCGGAGACCCAGTACTTC.

The chain employs TRBV5-5 and TRBJ2-7; unclear D gene. V was clipped by 0 bases and J by 0 bases, with 10 bases between them. This CDR3 is built from 15 residues. CDR1 is SGHKS and CDR2 is YYEKEE in the germline V gene (reference sequence). The CDR3 sequence: CASSLGLQYSYEQYF. CDR3 sequence (DNA): TGTGCCAGCAGCTTGGGATTACAGTACTCCTACGAGCAGTACTTC.

The rearrangement joins TRBV7-2 to TRBJ2-1; weak D call: TRBD2 (5 bases). The CDR3 spans 14 residues. The V and J ends lost 1 base and 9 bases respectively, with 13 bases between them. CDR1 and CDR2 from the germline V gene are SGHTA and FQGNSA. In nucleotides, the CDR3 is TGTGCCAGCAGCTTAGGTCCCTACCGGGGTGAGCAGTTCTTC. This codes for CASSLGPYRGEQFF.

There are a few counts of this clonotype. V is TRBV6-1 and J is TRBJ2-7; no firm D call. Germline V gives CDR1 MNHNS, CDR2 SASEGT. Trimming cost V 5 bases and J 7 bases, with 9 bases left between them. This CDR3 is 11 amino acids long. CDR3: CASSPPGEQYF. CDR3 DNA: TGTGCCAGCAGTCCCCCAGGAGAGCAGTACTTC.